These 15 T cell receptor beta chains came from one sample sequenced in a study of cytomegalovirus exposure and HLA in healthy donors (dated by TCRdb to about 2017). Preparation of the library involved the immunoSEQ multiplex PCR assay. TCRdb limited this immuneACCESS table to in-frame rearrangements with V and J called. A share of clones is missing; checked studies link under half to unresolved V genes, and the rest is unexplained. The sample records roughly 70,000 clones, under 96% of which are singletons. The ten largest clonotypes hold more than 4% of the sample. Sequencing was done on a sample of PBMCs. All receptors derive from a woman aged 18-29 years in good health and CMV-seropositive.

The CDR3 reads CASAKESSYNSPLHF. CDR3 coding DNA: TGTGCCAGCGCGAAGGAGAGCTCCTATAATTCACCCCTCCACTTT. The chain recombines TRBV2 with TRBJ1-6; D unclear. The CDR3 has 15 amino acids. The V end lost 8 bases, the J end lost 0 bases, and 11 bases lay between the germline ends. Germline V gives CDR1 SNHLY, CDR2 FYNNEI. Together with reference TRBV2 and TRBJ1-6, the CDR3 gives the full variable domain: EPEVTQTPSHQVTQMGQEVILRCVPISNHLYFYWYRQILGQKVEFLVSFYNNEISEKSEIFDDQFSVERPDGSNFTLKIRSTKLEDSAMYFCASAKESSYNSPLHFGNGTRLTVT.

In nucleotides, the CDR3 is TGTGCCAGCAGCTTAGAAGCGCTAGGAGGTCTGGACAATGAGCAGTTCTTC. This sequence encodes CASSLEALGGLDNEQFF. This chain uses TRBV7-2 with TRBJ2-1, with D perhaps matching TRBD2 (5 bases). This CDR3 comprises 17 residues. Looked up from germline, CDR1 is SGHTA and CDR2 is FQGNSA. Trimming took off 1 base at V and 5 bases at J, with 18 bases between the two ends.

The chain links TRBV7-2 to TRBJ2-1; D remains ambiguous. The CDR3 loop spans 15 amino acids. CDR1 is SGHTA, CDR2 FQGNSA, per germline. Trimming took 1 base from V and 0 from J, leaving 7 bases between them. The CDR3 DNA is TGTGCCAGCAGCTTAGACCTAGGCTCCTACAATGAGCAGTTCTTC. Its protein is CASSLDLGSYNEQFF.

J is TRBJ2-7 and V is TRBV4-1, with TRBD1 matching over 8 bases. The CDR3 covers 15 residues. Trimming took 1 base from V and 2 from J; bases not matched to a gene: 4. In germline, CDR1 is MGHRA, CDR2 YSYEKL. The CDR3 loop reads CASSQVGQGAYEQYF. The CDR3 nucleotides read TGCGCCAGCAGCCAAGTCGGACAGGGAGCCTACGAGCAGTACTTC.

This rearrangement joins TRBV7-6 to TRBJ2-5, with 8 bases identical to TRBD2. The CDR3 is made up of 16 amino acids. V was clipped by 3 bases and J by 2 bases; unmatched bases: 8. Germline CDR1 reads SGHVS; CDR2 reads FNYEAQ. CDR3: CASSLGVAGNQETQYF. The CDR3 coding sequence is TGTGCCAGCAGCTTGGGGGTAGCGGGGAATCAAGAGACCCAGTACTTC.

This clone has a single count. This chain joins TRBV29-1 and TRBJ2-2; no definite D call. V was pared by 4 bases and J by 6 bases, with 9 bases between. CDR3 length: 12 amino acids. The germline CDR1 and CDR2 sequences are SQVTM and ANQGSEA. CDR3 DNA sequence: TGCAGCGTTGTCCGCGGAGCCGGGGAGCTGTTTTTT. This codes for CSVVRGAGELFF.

The chain links TRBV28 to TRBJ2-1; 8 bases are a match to TRBD1. This CDR3 comprises 13 residues. Trimming cost V 8 bases and J 0 bases; bases outside gene matches: 0. Germline CDR1 is MDHEN and CDR2 is SYDVKM. CDR3 residues: CASDRGSYNEQFF. The CDR3 nucleotides are TGTGCCAGCGACAGGGGCTCCTACAATGAGCAGTTCTTC. Variable domain in full (rest from reference TRBV28 and TRBJ2-1): DVKVTQSSRYLVKRTGEKVFLECVQDMDHENMFWYRQDPGLGLRLIYFSYDVKMKEKGDIPEGYSVSREKKERFSLILESASTNQTSMYLCASDRGSYNEQFFGPGTRLTVL.

The rearrangement links TRBV4-1 to TRBJ2-5, with 11 positions matching TRBD2. This CDR3 has 16 amino acids. J was trimmed by 5 bases and V by 4 bases; bases with no gene match: 9. Germline lookup yields CDR1 MGHRA and CDR2 YSYEKL. CDR3 sequence reads: CASSRTTSGTGETQYF. DNA for the CDR3: TGCGCCAGCAGCCGGACGACTAGCGGGACAGGGGAGACCCAGTACTTC.

The rearrangement links TRBV11-1 to TRBJ2-7; TRBD2 agrees at 7 bases. The CDR3 loop spans 13 amino acids. The V gene end was trimmed by 1 base and the J gene end by 3 bases; junction bases not matched to a gene: 0. Germline CDR1 SGHAT, CDR2 FQDESV (reference sequence). In DNA form, the CDR3 reads TGTGCCAGCAGCTTAGGGGGGGGCTACGAGCAGTACTTC. The encoded protein is CASSLGGGYEQYF.

This chain links TRBV6-4 with TRBJ2-5, with 8 positions matching TRBD2. The CDR3 sequence is 15 residues long. Germline V gene lookup returns CDR1 MRHNA and CDR2 SNTAGT. V was clipped by 5 bases and J by 5 bases; unmatched bases: 10. DNA of the CDR3: TGTGCCAGCAGTCCTGGGAGCGGGAGTGTGGAGACCCAGTACTTC. It translates to CASSPGSGSVETQYF.

Concerning this clone: This CDR3 is also generated by other DNA sequences in the sample. The chain combines TRBV7-2 with TRBJ2-5; the match to TRBD2 covers 8 bases. Unmatched junction bases numbered 6, after V lost 1 base and J lost 5 bases. Germline V gives CDR1 SGHTA, CDR2 FQGNSA. The CDR3 runs to 15 residues. The CDR3 loop is CASSLGGGGRETQYF. The DNA for the CDR3 is TGTGCCAGCAGCTTAGGGGGCGGGGGGCGTGAGACCCAGTACTTC.

The gene calls are TRBV9 and TRBJ2-5; possibly TRBD2 for D (7 bases). Germline-derived CDR1 and CDR2 are SGDLS and YYNGEE. The V end was cut by 4 bases, the J end by 10 bases, with 17 bases between. CDR3 length: 13 amino acids. CDR3 coding DNA: TGTGCCAGCAGCCCACGGGGAGGGGGGAACCAGTACTTC. Translated: CASSPRGGGNQYF.

The rearrangement uses TRBV27 and TRBJ2-1, with D tentatively TRBD1 (7 bases). Trimming took off 5 bases at V and 5 bases at J, with 19 bases between the two ends. Germline CDR1 is MNHEY and CDR2 is SMNVEV (reference sequence). The CDR3 has 16 residues. The CDR3 region is CASSPFSGGRNNEQFF. CDR3 in DNA: TGTGCCAGCAGTCCCTTCTCAGGGGGGCGTAACAATGAGCAGTTCTTC.

V usage is TRBV9 and J usage is TRBJ2-1, with a possible D match to TRBD2 (6 bases). The CDR3 has 15 residues. Trimming removed 3 bases at V and 4 bases at J, with 14 bases between. The germline CDR1 and CDR2 sequences are SGDLS and YYNGEE. The CDR3 reads CASSEVASEYNEQFF. The DNA for the CDR3 is TGTGCCAGCAGCGAGGTGGCTAGCGAGTACAATGAGCAGTTCTTC.

The chain uses TRBV19 and TRBJ1-3, with D hard to call. The V gene's germline CDR1 is LNHDA and CDR2 SQIVND (reference sequence). The CDR3 runs to 13 residues. V was shortened by 6 bases and J by 4 bases, with 10 bases between the two germline ends. The CDR3 bases are TGTGCCAGTAGGGGTGGGCCGGGAAACACCATATATTTT. Protein: CASRGGPGNTIYF.